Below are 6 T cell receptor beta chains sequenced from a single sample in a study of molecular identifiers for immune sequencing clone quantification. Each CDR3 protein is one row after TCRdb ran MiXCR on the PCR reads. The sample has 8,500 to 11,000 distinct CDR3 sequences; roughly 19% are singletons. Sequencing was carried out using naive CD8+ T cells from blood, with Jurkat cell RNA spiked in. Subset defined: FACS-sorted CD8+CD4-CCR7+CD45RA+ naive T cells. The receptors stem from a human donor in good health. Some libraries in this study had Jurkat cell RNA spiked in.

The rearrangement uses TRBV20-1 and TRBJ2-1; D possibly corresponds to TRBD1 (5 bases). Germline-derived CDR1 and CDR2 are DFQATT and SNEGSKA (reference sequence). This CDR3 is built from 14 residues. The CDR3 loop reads CASRAEISYNEQFF. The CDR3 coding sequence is TGCGCGTCCAGGGCGGAGATCTCCTACAATGAGCAGTTCTTC.

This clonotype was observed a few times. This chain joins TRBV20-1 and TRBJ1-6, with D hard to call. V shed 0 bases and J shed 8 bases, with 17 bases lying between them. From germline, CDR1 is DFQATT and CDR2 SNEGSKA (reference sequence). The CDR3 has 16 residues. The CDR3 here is CSARDEYGLGHSPLHF. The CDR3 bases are TGCAGTGCTAGAGATGAGTACGGCCTCGGCCATTCACCCCTCCACTTT.

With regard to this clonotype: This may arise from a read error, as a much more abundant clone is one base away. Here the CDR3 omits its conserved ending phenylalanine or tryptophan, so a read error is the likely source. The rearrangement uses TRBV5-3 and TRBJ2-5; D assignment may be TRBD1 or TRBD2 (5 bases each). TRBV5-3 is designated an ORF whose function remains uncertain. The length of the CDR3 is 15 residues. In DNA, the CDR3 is TGTGCCAGCAGCTTGAGGGGAGAACCAGGGGAGACCCAGTACTCC. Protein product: CASSLRGEPGETQYS.

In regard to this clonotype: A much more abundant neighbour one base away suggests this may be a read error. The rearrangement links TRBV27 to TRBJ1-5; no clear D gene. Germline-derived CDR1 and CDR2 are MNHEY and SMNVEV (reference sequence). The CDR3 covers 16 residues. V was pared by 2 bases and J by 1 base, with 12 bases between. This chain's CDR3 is CASSLRLEASNQPQHF. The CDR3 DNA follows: TGTGCCAGCAGTTTAAGGCTCGAGGCGAGCAATCAGCCCCAGCATTTT.

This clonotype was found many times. The CDR3 is CASSPGTGGGYYGYTF. The CDR3 nucleotides are TGTGCCAGCAGTCCCGGGACAGGGGGCGGTTACTATGGCTACACCTTC. The V gene is TRBV27, the J gene TRBJ1-2; 12 bases are shared with TRBD1. Germline trimming cut 5 bases from V and 3 bases from J; bases unmatched to any gene: 7. Germline CDR1 and CDR2: MNHEY and SMNVEV (reference sequence). The length of the CDR3 is 16 residues.

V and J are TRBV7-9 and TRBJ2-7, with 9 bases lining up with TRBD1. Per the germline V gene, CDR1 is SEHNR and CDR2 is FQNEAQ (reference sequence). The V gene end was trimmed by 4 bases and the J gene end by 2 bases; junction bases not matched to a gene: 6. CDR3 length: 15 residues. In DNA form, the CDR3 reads TGTGCCAGCAGCTCGACCGGGACAGGGCCCTACGAGCAGTACTTC. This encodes CASSSTGTGPYEQYF.